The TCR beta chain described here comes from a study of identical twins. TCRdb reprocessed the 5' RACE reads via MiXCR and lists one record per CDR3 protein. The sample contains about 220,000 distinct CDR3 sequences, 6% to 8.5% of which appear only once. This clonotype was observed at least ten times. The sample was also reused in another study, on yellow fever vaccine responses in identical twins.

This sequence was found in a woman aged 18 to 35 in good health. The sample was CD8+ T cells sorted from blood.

The CDR3 DNA reads TGTGCCAGCAGCCCACGAGGGGCCTACAATGAGCAGTTCTTC. Protein: CASSPRGAYNEQFF. The V gene is TRBV7-9, the J gene TRBJ2-1; D is perhaps TRBD1 or TRBD2 (5 bases each). Trimming removed 5 bases at V and 2 bases at J, with 10 bases between. The CDR3 spans 14 residues. Per germline, CDR1 SEHNR and CDR2 FQNEAQ (reference sequence).